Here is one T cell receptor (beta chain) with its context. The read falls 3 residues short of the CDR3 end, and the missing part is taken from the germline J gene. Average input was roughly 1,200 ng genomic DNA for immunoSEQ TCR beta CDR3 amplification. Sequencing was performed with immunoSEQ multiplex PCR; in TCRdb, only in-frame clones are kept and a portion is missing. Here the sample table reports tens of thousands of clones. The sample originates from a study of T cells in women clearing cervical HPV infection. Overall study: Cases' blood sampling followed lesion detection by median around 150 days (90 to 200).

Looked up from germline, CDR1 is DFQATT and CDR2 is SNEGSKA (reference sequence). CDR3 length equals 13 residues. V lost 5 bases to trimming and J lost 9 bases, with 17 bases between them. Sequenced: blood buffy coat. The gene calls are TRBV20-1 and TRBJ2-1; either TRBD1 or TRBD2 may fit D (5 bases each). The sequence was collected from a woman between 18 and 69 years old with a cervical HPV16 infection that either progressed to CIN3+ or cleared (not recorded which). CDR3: CSAFWGQRGEQFF. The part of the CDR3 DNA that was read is TGCAGTGCTTTCTGGGGTCAGAGGGGTGAG.